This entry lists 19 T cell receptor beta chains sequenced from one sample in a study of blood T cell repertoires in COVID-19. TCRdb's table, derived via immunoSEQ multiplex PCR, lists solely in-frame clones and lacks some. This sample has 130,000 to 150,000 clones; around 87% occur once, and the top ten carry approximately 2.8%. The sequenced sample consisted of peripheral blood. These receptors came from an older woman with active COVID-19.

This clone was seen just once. The CDR3: CASSIQGILNEQFF. The CDR3 DNA sequence: TGTGCCAGTAGTATCCAGGGGATCCTCAATGAGCAGTTCTTC. The chain couples TRBV19 to TRBJ2-1; a weak D match, TRBD1 (6 bases). The CDR3 extends over 14 amino acids. Germline V gives CDR1 LNHDA, CDR2 SQIVND (reference sequence). With 3 bases removed from V and 6 bases from J, the gap between germline ends came to 12 bases. The complete variable domain, with remaining parts taken from reference TRBV19 and TRBJ2-1, reads DGGITQSPKYLFRKEGQNVTLSCEQNLNHDAMYWYRQDPGQGLRLIYYSQIVNDFQKGDIAEGYSVSREKKESFPLTVTSAQKNPTAFYLCASSIQGILNEQFFGPGTRLTVL.

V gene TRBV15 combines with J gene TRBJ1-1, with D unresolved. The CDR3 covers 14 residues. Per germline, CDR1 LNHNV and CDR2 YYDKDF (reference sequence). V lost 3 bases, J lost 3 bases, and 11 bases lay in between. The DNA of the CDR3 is TGTGCCACCAGCAGGCTCTCTTTAGACACTGAAGCTTTCTTT. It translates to CATSRLSLDTEAFF.

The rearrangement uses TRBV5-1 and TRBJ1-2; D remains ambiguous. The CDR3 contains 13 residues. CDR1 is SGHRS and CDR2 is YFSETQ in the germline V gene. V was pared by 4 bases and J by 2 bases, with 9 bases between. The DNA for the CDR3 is TGCGCCAGCAGCCAAACAGAGAACTATGGCTACACCTTC. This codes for CASSQTENYGYTF.

CDR3 sequence: CASSLDSGRRGEQYF. The DNA of the CDR3 is TGTGCCAGCAGCCTGGATAGCGGGAGACGGGGCGAGCAGTACTTC. This chain uses TRBV7-3 with TRBJ2-7, with TRBD2 matching over 9 bases. Germline CDR1 reads SGHTA; CDR2 reads FQGTGA. Losses at the gene ends were 5 bases for V and 6 bases for J; bases not matched to a gene: 11. This CDR3 is built from 15 residues.

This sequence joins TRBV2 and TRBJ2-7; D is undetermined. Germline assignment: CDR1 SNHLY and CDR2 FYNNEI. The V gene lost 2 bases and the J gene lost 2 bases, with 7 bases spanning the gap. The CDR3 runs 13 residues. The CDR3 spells CASSELPAYEQYF. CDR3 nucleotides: TGTGCCAGCAGTGAACTACCCGCCTACGAGCAGTACTTC.

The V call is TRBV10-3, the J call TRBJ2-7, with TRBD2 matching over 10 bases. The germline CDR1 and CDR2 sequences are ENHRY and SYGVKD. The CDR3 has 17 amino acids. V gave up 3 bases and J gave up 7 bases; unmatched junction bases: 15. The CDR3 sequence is CAISEGTSGNPFGEQYF. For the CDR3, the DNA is TGTGCCATCAGTGAAGGAACTAGCGGGAATCCCTTTGGGGAGCAGTACTTC.

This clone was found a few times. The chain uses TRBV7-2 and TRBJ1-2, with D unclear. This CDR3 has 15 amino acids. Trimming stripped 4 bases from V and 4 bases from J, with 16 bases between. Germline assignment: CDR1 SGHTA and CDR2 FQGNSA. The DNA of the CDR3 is TGTGCCAGCAGCTCGCCCTCACACAGCCTCTATGGCTACACCTTC. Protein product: CASSSPSHSLYGYTF. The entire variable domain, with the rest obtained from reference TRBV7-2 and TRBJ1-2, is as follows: GAGVSQSPSNKVTEKGKDVELRCDPISGHTALYWYRQSLGQGLEFLIYFQGNSAPDKSGLPSDRFSAERTGGSVSTLTIQRTQQEDSAVYLCASSSPSHSLYGYTFGSGTRLTVV.

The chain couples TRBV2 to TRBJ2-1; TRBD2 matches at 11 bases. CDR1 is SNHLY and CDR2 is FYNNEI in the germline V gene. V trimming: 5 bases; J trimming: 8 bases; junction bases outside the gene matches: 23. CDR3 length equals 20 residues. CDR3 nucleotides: TGTGCCAGCAGTAGGGGGGGGACACCCTTGACTAGCGGGACCGGACATGAGCAGTTCTTC. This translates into CASSRGGTPLTSGTGHEQFF.

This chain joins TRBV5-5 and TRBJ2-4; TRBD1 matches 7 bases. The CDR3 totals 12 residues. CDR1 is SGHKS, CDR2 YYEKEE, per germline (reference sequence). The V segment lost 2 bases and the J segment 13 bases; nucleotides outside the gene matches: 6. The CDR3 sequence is CASSFALGQQYF. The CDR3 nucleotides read TGTGCCAGCAGCTTTGCTCTGGGACAGCAGTACTTC.

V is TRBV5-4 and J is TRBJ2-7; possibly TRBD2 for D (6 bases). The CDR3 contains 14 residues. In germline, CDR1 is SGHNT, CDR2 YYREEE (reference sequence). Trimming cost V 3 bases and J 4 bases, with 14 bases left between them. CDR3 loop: CASSWTRDSYEQYF. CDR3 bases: TGTGCCAGCAGCTGGACCAGGGACTCATACGAGCAGTACTTC.

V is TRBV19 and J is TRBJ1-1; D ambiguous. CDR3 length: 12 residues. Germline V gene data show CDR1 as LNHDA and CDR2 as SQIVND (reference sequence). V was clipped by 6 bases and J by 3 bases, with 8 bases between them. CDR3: CASSNGDTEAFF. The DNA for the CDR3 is TGTGCCAGTAGCAACGGGGACACTGAAGCTTTCTTT. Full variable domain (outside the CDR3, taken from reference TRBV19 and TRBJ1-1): DGGITQSPKYLFRKEGQNVTLSCEQNLNHDAMYWYRQDPGQGLRLIYYSQIVNDFQKGDIAEGYSVSREKKESFPLTVTSAQKNPTAFYLCASSNGDTEAFFGQGTRLTVV.

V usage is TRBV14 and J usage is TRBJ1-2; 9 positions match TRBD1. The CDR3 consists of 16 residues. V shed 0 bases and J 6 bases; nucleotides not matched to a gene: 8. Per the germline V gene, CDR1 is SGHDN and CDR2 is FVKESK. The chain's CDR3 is CASSQDLWTGVHGYTF. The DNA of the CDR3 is TGTGCCAGCAGCCAAGATCTCTGGACAGGGGTACATGGCTACACCTTC. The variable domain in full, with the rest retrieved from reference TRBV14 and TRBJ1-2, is EAGVTQFPSHSVIEKGQTVTLRCDPISGHDNLYWYRRVMGKEIKFLLHFVKESKQDESGMPNNRFLAERTGGTYSTLKVQPAELEDSGVYFCASSQDLWTGVHGYTFGSGTRLTVV.

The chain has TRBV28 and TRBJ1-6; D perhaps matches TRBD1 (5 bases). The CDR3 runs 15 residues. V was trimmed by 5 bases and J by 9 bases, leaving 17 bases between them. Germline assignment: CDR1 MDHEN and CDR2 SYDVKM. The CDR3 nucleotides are TGTGCCAGCAGTATACCCGGGGGAGGCGGTTCACCCCTCCACTTT. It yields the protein CASSIPGGGGSPLHF.

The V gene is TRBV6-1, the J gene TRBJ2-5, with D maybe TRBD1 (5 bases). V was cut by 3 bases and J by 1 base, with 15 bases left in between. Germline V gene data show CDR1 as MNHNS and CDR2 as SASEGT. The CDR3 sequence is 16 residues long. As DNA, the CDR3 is TGTGCCAGCAGTGATCGGCCAGGGAACTTCCAAGAGACCCAGTACTTC. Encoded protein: CASSDRPGNFQETQYF.

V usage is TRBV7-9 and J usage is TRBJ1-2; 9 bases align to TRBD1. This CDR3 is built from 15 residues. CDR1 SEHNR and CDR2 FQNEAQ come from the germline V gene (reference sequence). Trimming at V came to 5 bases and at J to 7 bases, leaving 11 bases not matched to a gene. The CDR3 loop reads CASSATGGEYGGYTF. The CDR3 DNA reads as TGTGCCAGCAGCGCGACAGGGGGAGAATACGGTGGCTACACCTTC. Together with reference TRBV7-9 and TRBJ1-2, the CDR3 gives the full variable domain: DTGVSQNPRHKITKRGQNVTFRCDPISEHNRLYWYRQTLGQGPEFLTYFQNEAQLEKSRLLSDRFSAERPKGSFSTLEIQRTEQGDSAMYLCASSATGGEYGGYTFGSGTRLTVV.

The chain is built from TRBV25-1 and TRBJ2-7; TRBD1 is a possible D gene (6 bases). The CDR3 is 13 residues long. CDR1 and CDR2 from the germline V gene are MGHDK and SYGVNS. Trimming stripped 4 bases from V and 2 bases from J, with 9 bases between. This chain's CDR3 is CASSVTGTYEQYF. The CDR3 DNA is TGTGCCAGCAGTGTGACAGGTACCTACGAGCAGTACTTC.

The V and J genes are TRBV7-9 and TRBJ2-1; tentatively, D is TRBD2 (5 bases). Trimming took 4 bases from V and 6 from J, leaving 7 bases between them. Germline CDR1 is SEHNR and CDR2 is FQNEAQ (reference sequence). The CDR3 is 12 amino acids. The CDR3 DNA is TGTGCCAGCAGCTCCACTAGCAATGAGCAGTTCTTC. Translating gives CASSSTSNEQFF. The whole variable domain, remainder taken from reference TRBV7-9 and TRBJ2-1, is DTGVSQNPRHKITKRGQNVTFRCDPISEHNRLYWYRQTLGQGPEFLTYFQNEAQLEKSRLLSDRFSAERPKGSFSTLEIQRTEQGDSAMYLCASSSTSNEQFFGPGTRLTVL.

The CDR3 protein is CASSLRGQGTSMTQYF. In nucleotides, the CDR3 is TGTGCCAGCAGCCTGAGAGGACAGGGGACCTCCATGACCCAGTACTTC. V usage is TRBV7-8 and J usage is TRBJ2-5; 9 positions agree with TRBD1. This CDR3 contains 16 residues. Germline CDR1 and CDR2: SGHVS and FQNEAQ. V lost 5 bases to trimming and J lost 7 bases; unmatched junction nucleotides: 14.

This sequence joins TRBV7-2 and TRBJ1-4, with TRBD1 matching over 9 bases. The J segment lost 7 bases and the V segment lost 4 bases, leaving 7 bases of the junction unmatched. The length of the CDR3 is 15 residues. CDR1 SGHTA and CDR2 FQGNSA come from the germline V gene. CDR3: CASSWIGTGPEKLFF. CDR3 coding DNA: TGTGCCAGCAGCTGGATAGGGACAGGGCCTGAAAAACTGTTTTTT.